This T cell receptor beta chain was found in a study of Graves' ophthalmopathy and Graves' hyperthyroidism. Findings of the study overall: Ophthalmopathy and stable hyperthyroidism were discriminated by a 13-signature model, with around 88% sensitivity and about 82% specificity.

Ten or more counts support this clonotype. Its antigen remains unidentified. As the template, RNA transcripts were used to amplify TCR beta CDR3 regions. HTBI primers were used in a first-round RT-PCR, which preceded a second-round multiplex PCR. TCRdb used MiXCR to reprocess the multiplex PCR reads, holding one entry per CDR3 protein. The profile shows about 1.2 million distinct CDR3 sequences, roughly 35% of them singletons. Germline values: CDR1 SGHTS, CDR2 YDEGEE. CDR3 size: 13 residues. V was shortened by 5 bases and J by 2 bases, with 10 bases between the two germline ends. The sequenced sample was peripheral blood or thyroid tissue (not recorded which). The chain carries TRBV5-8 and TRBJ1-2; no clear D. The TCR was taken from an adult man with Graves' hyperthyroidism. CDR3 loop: CASSSTANYGYTF. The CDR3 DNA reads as TGTGCCAGCAGTTCCACAGCGAACTATGGCTACACCTTC.